The 30 T cell receptor beta chains below come from one sample, sequenced in a study. TCRdb ran MiXCR on the 5' RACE reads and lists one entry per CDR3 protein. The sample lists roughly 46,000 distinct CDR3 sequences; about 28% were seen once. Specimen: naive CD4+ T cells sorted from blood. Subset in this sample: naive CD4+ T cells, CD4+CD45RA+CD25-. These receptors were collected from a female donor with breast cancer.

V usage is TRBV28 and J usage is TRBJ1-5; a weak D match, TRBD1 (6 bases). The V end was cut by 3 bases, the J end by 3 bases, with 9 bases between. Germline V gene lookup returns CDR1 MDHEN and CDR2 SYDVKM. The length of the CDR3 is 14 residues. The CDR3 DNA is TGTGCCAGCAGTTTCTGGGACAACAATCAGCCCCAGCATTTT. Encoded protein: CASSFWDNNQPQHF.

V is TRBV7-2 and J is TRBJ2-1; D gene uncertain. Trimming left V 2 bases short and J 3 bases short, with 11 bases between. CDR1 is SGHTA, CDR2 FQGNSA, per germline. This CDR3 region has 15 residues. The DNA of the CDR3 is TGTGCCAGCAGCTTAAGGATTACGGGCTACAATGAGCAGTTCTTC. Translating it yields CASSLRITGYNEQFF.

The chain carries TRBV30 and TRBJ1-6; no reliable D call. Germline V gives CDR1 GTSNPN, CDR2 SVGIG (reference sequence). The V and J ends lost 0 bases and 5 bases respectively, with 8 bases between them. The CDR3 spans 14 residues. The CDR3 protein is CAWSVLRDNSPLHF. In nucleotides, the CDR3 is TGTGCCTGGAGTGTACTAAGAGATAATTCACCCCTCCACTTT.

Sample share makes this clonotype medium-sized. The V and J genes are TRBV6-1 and TRBJ1-2; D gene unclear. The CDR3 is 13 amino acids. Germline CDR1 and CDR2: MNHNS and SASEGT. V was trimmed by 5 bases and J by 2 bases, leaving 9 bases between them. The CDR3 reads CASSRLGNYGYTF. CDR3 bases: TGTGCCAGCAGTAGGCTCGGAAACTATGGCTACACCTTC.

This chain connects TRBV12-3 or TRBV12-4 to TRBJ1-3; 10 positions match TRBD1. The CDR3 extends over 15 amino acids. V trimming: 6 bases; J trimming: 0 bases; junction bases outside the gene matches: 2. The CDR3 region has the DNA TGTGCCAGCAGGTGGACAGGGGGCTCTGGAAACACCATATATTTT. Translation gives CASRWTGGSGNTIYF.

In this sample, this clonotype turned up many times. This chain connects TRBV5-1 to TRBJ1-1; no clear D. Looked up from germline, CDR1 is SGHRS and CDR2 is YFSETQ. The CDR3 runs to 13 residues. V was clipped by 0 bases and J by 8 bases, with 11 bases between them. CDR3 sequence: CASSLADRLEAFF. CDR3 sequence (DNA): TGCGCCAGCAGCTTGGCAGATAGGCTCGAAGCTTTCTTT.

This chain connects TRBV7-3 to TRBJ2-5, with D perhaps matching TRBD1 (8 bases). V lost 4 bases and J lost 4, with 16 bases in between. Germline CDR1 is SGHTA and CDR2 is FQGTGA. There are 15 residues in the CDR3. The CDR3 coding sequence is TGTGCCAGCAGCTACAGGGGGAGGGCTGGAGAGACCCAGTACTTC. It yields the protein CASSYRGRAGETQYF.

This chain uses TRBV7-9 with TRBJ2-3, with a weak D call TRBD1 (5 bases). This CDR3 region has 15 residues. Germline-derived CDR1 and CDR2 are SEHNR and FQNEAQ (reference sequence). V was clipped by 2 bases and J by 2 bases, with 11 bases between them. The CDR3: CASSLPQENTDTQYF. For the CDR3, the DNA is TGTGCCAGCAGCTTACCACAGGAGAACACAGATACGCAGTATTTT. The full variable domain, in which reference TRBV7-9 and TRBJ2-3 provide the parts outside the CDR3, is DTGVSQNPRHKITKRGQNVTFRCDPISEHNRLYWYRQTLGQGPEFLTYFQNEAQLEKSRLLSDRFSAERPKGSFSTLEIQRTEQGDSAMYLCASSLPQENTDTQYFGPGTRLTVL.

This clonotype was seen only a few times. V and J are TRBV20-1 and TRBJ2-5, with 11 bases lining up with TRBD2. This CDR3 region has 13 residues. Unmatched junction bases numbered 4, after V lost 6 bases and J lost 4 bases. Germline loops: CDR1 DFQATT, CDR2 SNEGSKA (reference sequence). The CDR3 DNA is TGCAGTGCCATAACTAGCGGGAGAGAGACCCAGTACTTC. Translation: CSAITSGRETQYF.

This clonotype was counted only a few times. The chain has TRBV11-2 and TRBJ2-7; D gene uncertain. Germline V gene data show CDR1 as SGHAT and CDR2 as FQNNGV. The CDR3 has 10 amino acids. Trimming took 6 bases from V and 6 from J, leaving 6 bases between them. The chain's CDR3 is CASSTVEQYF. CDR3 DNA: TGTGCCAGCAGTACGGTCGAGCAGTACTTC.

This sequence joins TRBV7-2 and TRBJ1-5, with D unresolved. The V gene's germline CDR1 is SGHTA and CDR2 FQGNSA. V lost 3 bases and J lost 1, with 4 bases in between. This CDR3 region has 13 residues. The CDR3 nucleotides read TGTGCCAGCAGCTTGCAGAGCAATCAGCCCCAGCATTTT. This translates into CASSLQSNQPQHF.

The chain links TRBV10-3 to TRBJ2-1; D might be TRBD2 (5 bases). Looked up from germline, CDR1 is ENHRY and CDR2 is SYGVKD. The germline V and J ends were trimmed by 2 bases and 3 bases, with 11 bases remaining between them. The CDR3 has 15 amino acids. The CDR3 region is CAISEAGSGYNEQFF. The CDR3, as DNA: TGTGCCATCAGTGAGGCTGGCAGCGGCTACAATGAGCAGTTCTTC.

Relative to its sample, this clonotype is medium-sized (0.01 to 0.1%). CDR3 coding DNA: TGTGCCAGCAGGCCACTTACAGGGGGCGTTGACGGCTACACCTTC. Translating it yields CASRPLTGGVDGYTF. The rearrangement uses TRBV6-5 and TRBJ1-2, with 9 bases aligning to TRBD1. This CDR3 contains 15 residues. The germline V gene encodes CDR1 MNHEY and CDR2 SVGAGI. The ends lost 6 bases at V and 8 bases at J; junction bases unmatched: 13.

There are a few counts of this clonotype. V and J are TRBV7-2 and TRBJ2-3; TRBD2 matches at 10 bases. Per the germline V gene, CDR1 is SGHTA and CDR2 is FQGNSA. J was trimmed by 3 bases and V by 6 bases; bases with no gene match: 6. The CDR3 loop spans 15 amino acids. CDR3 protein: CASRLPGLATDTQYF. CDR3 in DNA: TGTGCCAGCAGACTCCCGGGACTAGCGACAGATACGCAGTATTTT.

This chain links TRBV12-3 or TRBV12-4 with TRBJ1-6; 9 nucleotides align to TRBD1. CDR3 length equals 13 residues. V shed 4 bases, J shed 10 bases, and the junction held 2 bases outside the gene matches. The CDR3 DNA reads TGTGCCAGCAGTTCGGGACAGGGATCACCCCTCCACTTT. As protein: CASSSGQGSPLHF.

As DNA, the CDR3 is TGTGCCAGCAGCTTTCCGGCCGGGGAGCTGTTTTTT. It codes for CASSFPAGELFF. V is TRBV5-6 and J is TRBJ2-2; no reliable D call. This CDR3 contains 12 residues. The germline V and J ends were trimmed by 2 bases and 6 bases, with 5 bases remaining between them. Per the germline V gene, CDR1 is SGHDT and CDR2 is YYEEEE.

The rearrangement joins TRBV5-1 to TRBJ1-5; 10 bases align to TRBD1. The germline gives CDR1 SGHRS, CDR2 YFSETQ. Germline trimming cut 5 bases from V and 5 bases from J; bases unmatched to any gene: 7. The CDR3 is 15 amino acids. CDR3 nucleotide sequence: TGCGCCAGCAGTTCCACCGGGACAGGGGATCAGCCCCAGCATTTT. Amino acid sequence: CASSSTGTGDQPQHF.

The V gene is TRBV12-3 or TRBV12-4, the J gene TRBJ2-6, with 10 bases lining up with TRBD1. The CDR3 spans 16 residues. V lost 6 bases to trimming and J lost 3 bases; unmatched junction nucleotides: 5. CDR3 sequence reads: CASSMGQGSGANVLTF. As DNA, the CDR3 is TGTGCCAGCAGCATGGGACAGGGGAGTGGGGCCAACGTCCTGACTTTC.

This clonotype was detected a few times. The gene calls are TRBV10-3 and TRBJ1-1; D ambiguous. The CDR3 is 12 residues long. Germline V lookup: CDR1 ENHRY, CDR2 SYGVKD. The V and J ends lost 10 bases and 0 bases respectively, with 9 bases between them. CDR3 residues: CASREMNTEAFF. The CDR3 DNA follows: TGTGCCAGCCGAGAGATGAACACTGAAGCTTTCTTT.

As for this clonotype: It may be a read error: a sequence one base away is much more abundant. The chain carries TRBV6-5 and TRBJ2-5; 10 nucleotides agree with TRBD2. The CDR3 is made up of 15 amino acids. Germline values: CDR1 MNHEY, CDR2 SVGAGI. Here the CDR3 reads CTSRAGLADQETQYF. Written as DNA, the CDR3 is TGTACCAGCAGAGCAGGACTAGCGGACCAAGAGACCCAGTACTTC.

This clonotype was seen ten or more times. The chain combines TRBV5-1 with TRBJ1-2, with TRBD1 as a possible D gene (6 bases). The length of the CDR3 is 13 residues. Germline CDR1 reads SGHRS; CDR2 reads YFSETQ. The ends were cut back, 4 bases at V and 4 bases at J, with 11 bases in the middle. Here the CDR3 reads CASSPGTTYGYTF. CDR3 DNA: TGCGCCAGCAGCCCTGGGACAACCTATGGCTACACCTTC. Combining the CDR3 with reference TRBV5-1 and TRBJ1-2 gives the whole variable domain KAGVTQTPRYLIKTRGQQVTLSCSPISGHRSVSWYQQTPGQGLQFLFEYFSETQRNKGNFPGRFSGRQFSNSRSEMNVSTLELGDSALYLCASSPGTTYGYTFGSGTRLTVV.

In its sample, this clonotype was seen a few times. The genes are TRBV28 and TRBJ2-7; D not resolved. V was cut by 3 bases and J by 3 bases, with 6 bases left in between. Germline CDR1 is MDHEN and CDR2 is SYDVKM. CDR3 length: 12 residues. In nucleotides, the CDR3 is TGTGCCAGCAGTTTCCAGAACTACGAGCAGTACTTC. This translates into CASSFQNYEQYF.

The chain combines TRBV5-1 with TRBJ2-3; tentatively, D is TRBD2 (6 bases). The CDR3 loop spans 16 amino acids. Per the germline V gene, CDR1 is SGHRS and CDR2 is YFSETQ. V gave up 0 bases and J gave up 2 bases, with 13 bases separating them. In nucleotides, the CDR3 is TGCGCCAGCAGCTTGGGACTAGTTACTTCCACAGATACGCAGTATTTT. Protein sequence: CASSLGLVTSTDTQYF.

By share, this clonotype counts as medium-sized. The chain recombines TRBV7-9 with TRBJ2-5, with D possibly matching TRBD1 (6 bases). This CDR3 comprises 18 residues. Germline loops: CDR1 SEHNR, CDR2 FQNEAQ (reference sequence). V lost 0 bases and J lost 4, with 21 bases in between. CDR3 coding DNA: TGTGCCAGCAGCTTAGCCAGGGGTGGAGCAGGGACCGTAGAGACCCAGTACTTC. Encoded protein: CASSLARGGAGTVETQYF.

The gene calls are TRBV7-3 and TRBJ1-2; tentatively, D is TRBD1 (5 bases). V was pared by 5 bases and J by 8 bases, with 30 bases between. There are 18 residues in the CDR3. Germline CDR1 reads SGHTA; CDR2 reads FQGTGA. The CDR3 spells CASSPTSSNGAPGLGYTF. CDR3 nucleotide sequence: TGTGCCAGCAGCCCTACAAGTTCGAATGGGGCGCCGGGTTTAGGCTACACCTTC.

This clonotype appeared a few times. V and J are TRBV5-1 and TRBJ1-3, with unresolved D. CDR1 SGHRS and CDR2 YFSETQ come from the germline V gene. The CDR3 extends over 15 amino acids. The ends were cut back, 4 bases at V and 0 bases at J, with 11 bases in the middle. The CDR3 region has the DNA TGCGCCAGCAGCAAAAGCCCAAGCTCTGGAAACACCATATATTTT. Translated, it gives CASSKSPSSGNTIYF.

V usage is TRBV5-1 and J usage is TRBJ2-1; a weak D match, TRBD1 (5 bases). V shed 4 bases and J shed 4 bases, with 9 bases lying between them. The CDR3 runs 13 residues. CDR1 is SGHRS, CDR2 YFSETQ, per germline. This CDR3 is CASSMGQYNEQFF. The CDR3 DNA reads TGCGCCAGCAGCATGGGGCAGTACAATGAGCAGTTCTTC.

This clonotype was observed a handful of times. This sequence joins TRBV28 and TRBJ1-5; TRBD1 aligns across 10 bases. V shed 5 bases, J shed 2 bases, and the junction held 6 bases outside the gene matches. Per germline, CDR1 MDHEN and CDR2 SYDVKM. CDR3 length: 16 amino acids. CDR3 bases: TGTGCCAGCAGTCTCCTAGGGACAGGGGGCAATCAGCCCCAGCATTTT. The encoded protein is CASSLLGTGGNQPQHF.

This clonotype came up a few times. The J gene is TRBJ2-3, the V gene TRBV10-3; tentatively, D is TRBD2 (6 bases). This CDR3 has 14 amino acids. V lost 5 bases and J lost 2, with 11 bases in between. CDR1 is ENHRY and CDR2 is SYGVKD in the germline V gene. CDR3: CAISTAGPTDTQYF. The CDR3 DNA sequence: TGTGCCATCAGTACAGCGGGCCCCACAGATACGCAGTATTTT.

The sample holds a few counts of this clonotype. The J gene is TRBJ1-2, the V gene TRBV12-3 or TRBV12-4, with D possibly TRBD1 on 5 matching bases. V lost 6 bases, J lost 3 bases, and 14 bases lay in between. This CDR3 region has 14 residues. CDR3 region: CASSTRQGHYGYTF. CDR3 coding DNA: TGTGCCAGCAGCACACGGCAGGGCCACTATGGCTACACCTTC.